What follows are 32 T cell receptor beta chains derived from one specimen sequenced in a study of T cell changes during pregnancy in multiple sclerosis. Sequencing used immunoSEQ multiplex PCR; TCRdb keeps in-frame clones, though not all of them. The sample holds fewer than 80,000 clones; roughly nine tenths are singletons and the top ten take about 0.3%. The input for sequencing was CD4+ T cells from peripheral blood mononuclear cells, taken in the third trimester of pregnancy. These receptor sequences come from a female donor in good health, enrolled as a control in a pregnancy study.

The chain has TRBV14 and TRBJ2-5, with TRBD1 as a possible D gene (5 bases). This CDR3 is 16 amino acids long. Germline values: CDR1 SGHDN, CDR2 FVKESK. V dropped 0 bases and J dropped 5 bases, with 16 bases sitting between them. CDR3 bases: TGTGCCAGCAGCCAAGATGATGCAGGGCGGTGGGAGACCCAGTACTTC. This translates into CASSQDDAGRWETQYF.

The V gene is TRBV5-1, the J gene TRBJ2-7, with D possibly being TRBD1 (5 bases). Per germline, CDR1 SGHRS and CDR2 YFSETQ. The CDR3 sequence is 16 residues long. V was clipped by 0 bases and J by 2 bases, with 15 bases between them. In nucleotides, the CDR3 is TGCGCCAGCAGCTTGGGGGGCGATCCACGGACCTACGAGCAGTACTTC. This translates into CASSLGGDPRTYEQYF.

This clone was detected only once. The chain carries TRBV19 and TRBJ1-5; no clear D. Germline assignment: CDR1 LNHDA and CDR2 SQIVND (reference sequence). The CDR3 consists of 14 residues. The V and J ends lost 3 bases and 3 bases respectively, with 9 bases between them. The chain's CDR3 is CASSIFRNNQPQHF. CDR3 coding DNA: TGTGCCAGTAGTATCTTCAGAAACAATCAGCCCCAGCATTTT. Full variable domain (missing parts from reference TRBV19 and TRBJ1-5): DGGITQSPKYLFRKEGQNVTLSCEQNLNHDAMYWYRQDPGQGLRLIYYSQIVNDFQKGDIAEGYSVSREKKESFPLTVTSAQKNPTAFYLCASSIFRNNQPQHFGDGTRLSIL.

The V and J genes are TRBV19 and TRBJ2-7; 7 bases agree with TRBD1. CDR1 LNHDA and CDR2 SQIVND come from the germline V gene (reference sequence). Trimming removed 10 bases from V and 4 bases from J; junction bases left unmatched: 10. The CDR3 extends over 13 amino acids. Here the CDR3 reads CATQDRERYEQYF. CDR3 DNA sequence: TGTGCCACTCAAGACAGGGAAAGATACGAGCAGTACTTC. The variable domain in full, completed from reference TRBV19 and TRBJ2-7, reads DGGITQSPKYLFRKEGQNVTLSCEQNLNHDAMYWYRQDPGQGLRLIYYSQIVNDFQKGDIAEGYSVSREKKESFPLTVTSAQKNPTAFYLCATQDRERYEQYFGPGTRLTVT.

This clone was seen once. CDR3 protein: CASSLSASGGFGELFF. CDR3 coding DNA: TGTGCCAGCAGCTTGTCGGCTAGCGGGGGTTTCGGGGAGCTGTTTTTT. The chain employs TRBV5-4 and TRBJ2-2, with 10 bases matching TRBD2. CDR1 is SGHNT, CDR2 YYREEE, per germline (reference sequence). This CDR3 region has 16 residues. Trimming at V came to 1 base and at J to 7 bases, leaving 7 bases not matched to a gene.

The V gene is TRBV7-3, the J gene TRBJ2-1, with TRBD2 matching 10 bases. Losses at the gene ends were 6 bases for V and 9 bases for J; bases not matched to a gene: 11. Germline-derived CDR1 and CDR2 are SGHTA and FQGTGA. The CDR3 totals 15 residues. CDR3 amino acids: CASSQRGGRFGEQFF. The CDR3 region has the DNA TGTGCCAGCAGTCAGCGGGGGGGACGATTCGGTGAGCAGTTCTTC.

The chain recombines TRBV30 with TRBJ1-3; no definite D call. This CDR3 is built from 12 residues. V was pared by 1 base and J by 12 bases, with 13 bases between. Germline V lookup: CDR1 GTSNPN, CDR2 SVGIG (reference sequence). In nucleotides, the CDR3 is TGTGCCTGGAGTGGGAGGGTATGGGGCATATATTTT. Translating it yields CAWSGRVWGIYF.

The genes are TRBV9 and TRBJ1-1; D perhaps matches TRBD1 (6 bases). CDR3 size: 17 residues. Germline CDR1 and CDR2: SGDLS and YYNGEE. Trimming left V 0 bases short and J 4 bases short, with 19 bases between. The CDR3 region is CASSVGGDTGRGTEAFF. The CDR3 nucleotides read TGTGCCAGCAGCGTAGGTGGGGACACGGGTCGAGGCACTGAAGCTTTCTTT.

This chain connects TRBV7-2 to TRBJ2-3; 8 bases are a match to TRBD1. Trimming removed 2 bases from V and 4 bases from J; junction bases left unmatched: 8. This CDR3 has 16 amino acids. CDR1 and CDR2 from the germline V gene are SGHTA and FQGNSA. The CDR3 nucleotides read TGTGCCAGCAGCTTAAGGACAGGGCGGGTCGCAGATACGCAGTATTTT. It codes for CASSLRTGRVADTQYF.

The chain is built from TRBV18 and TRBJ1-2, with D hard to call. The germline V gene has CDR1 KGHSH and CDR2 LQKENI. The CDR3 has 16 residues. Trimming cost V 3 bases and J 0 bases, with 14 bases left between them. The CDR3 protein is CASSPESPLANYGYTF. The CDR3 DNA sequence: TGTGCCAGCTCACCCGAGTCCCCCTTAGCTAACTATGGCTACACCTTC.

V gene TRBV5-4 combines with J gene TRBJ2-7; D possibly corresponds to TRBD1 (5 bases). Germline CDR1 is SGHNT and CDR2 is YYREEE (reference sequence). This CDR3 is built from 13 residues. Trimming took off 6 bases at V and 6 bases at J, with 16 bases between the two ends. The CDR3 here is CASTRLDQGEQYF. The CDR3 bases are TGTGCCAGCACGCGATTGGATCAGGGCGAGCAGTACTTC. Filled out from reference TRBV5-4 and TRBJ2-7, the complete variable domain reads ETGVTQSPTHLIKTRGQQVTLRCSSQSGHNTVSWYQQALGQGPQFIFQYYREEENGRGNFPPRFSGLQFPNYSSELNVNALELDDSALYLCASTRLDQGEQYFGPGTRLTVT.

The rearrangement joins TRBV7-3 to TRBJ2-1; D is possibly TRBD2 (6 bases). The V end was cut by 1 base, the J end by 5 bases, with 15 bases between. This CDR3 region has 16 residues. Germline CDR1 and CDR2: SGHTA and FQGTGA. DNA of the CDR3: TGTGCCAGCAGCTTAATGGGACTGGGTGGCAACAATGAGCAGTTCTTC. This codes for CASSLMGLGGNNEQFF.

This clone has just a few counts. The rearrangement links TRBV7-2 to TRBJ1-2; D is unresolved. The germline V and J ends were trimmed by 1 base and 4 bases, with 22 bases remaining between them. The germline gives CDR1 SGHTA, CDR2 FQGNSA. CDR3 length: 18 residues. DNA for the CDR3: TGTGCCAGCAGCTTAGTTTCCACACAAAGCGGGCGAGGCTATGGCTACACCTTC. Protein: CASSLVSTQSGRGYGYTF. The full variable domain, with the rest looked up from reference TRBV7-2 and TRBJ1-2, is GAGVSQSPSNKVTEKGKDVELRCDPISGHTALYWYRQSLGQGLEFLIYFQGNSAPDKSGLPSDRFSAERTGGSVSTLTIQRTQQEDSAVYLCASSLVSTQSGRGYGYTFGSGTRLTVV.

J is TRBJ1-1 and V is TRBV15, with D tentatively TRBD1 (5 bases). The CDR3 is 15 residues long. From germline, CDR1 is LNHNV and CDR2 YYDKDF (reference sequence). Trimming removed 0 bases from V and 6 bases from J, with 14 bases in between. The CDR3 DNA reads as TGTGCCACCAGCAGAGAGGCAGGGAAGTCTCCTGAAGCTTTCTTT. Amino acids: CATSREAGKSPEAFF.

The V and J genes are TRBV19 and TRBJ2-7; D is unresolved. CDR1 and CDR2 from the germline V gene are LNHDA and SQIVND (reference sequence). V was clipped by 5 bases and J by 2 bases, with 10 bases between them. The CDR3 sequence is 13 residues long. As DNA, the CDR3 is TGTGCCAGTAGTCAACTGGTTACCTACGAGCAGTACTTC. This sequence encodes CASSQLVTYEQYF.

The rearrangement joins TRBV7-7 to TRBJ2-5; 7 bases are shared with TRBD1. The ends lost 5 bases at V and 0 bases at J; junction bases unmatched: 3. Germline-derived CDR1 and CDR2 are SSHAT and FNYEAQ (reference sequence). The CDR3 totals 14 residues. The CDR3 protein is CASSPGQDQETQYF. The CDR3 bases are TGTGCCAGCAGCCCCGGACAGGACCAAGAGACCCAGTACTTC.

This chain joins TRBV7-2 and TRBJ2-1; 9 nucleotides match TRBD1. The ends lost 3 bases at V and 6 bases at J; junction bases unmatched: 0. Germline V gene sequence: CDR1 SGHTA, CDR2 FQGNSA. The CDR3 contains 13 residues. The CDR3 DNA follows: TGTGCCAGCAGCTTGGGACAGGGCAATGAGCAGTTCTTC. This translates into CASSLGQGNEQFF.

The V and J genes are TRBV5-8 and TRBJ1-4; D is uncertain. CDR1 SGHTS and CDR2 YDEGEE come from the germline V gene. The CDR3 consists of 14 residues. The V end was cut by 5 bases, the J end by 10 bases, with 18 bases between. CDR3 nucleotides: TGTGCCAGCAGGTTCCGCAGTAGTTCGGGAAAACTGTTTTTT. This gives the protein CASRFRSSSGKLFF.

V usage is TRBV9 and J usage is TRBJ2-2, with D possibly TRBD2 on 6 matching bases. The V gene's germline CDR1 is SGDLS and CDR2 YYNGEE. V dropped 4 bases and J dropped 6 bases, with 16 bases sitting between them. There are 15 residues in the CDR3. The DNA for the CDR3 is TGTGCCAGCAGCTCCCAGATGGCGGGATCCGGGGAGCTGTTTTTT. It codes for CASSSQMAGSGELFF.

The chain couples TRBV9 to TRBJ2-1; 8 bases match TRBD1. The V and J ends lost 3 bases and 7 bases, in that order; junction bases with no gene match: 9. Per the germline V gene, CDR1 is SGDLS and CDR2 is YYNGEE. The CDR3 length is 15 residues. The CDR3 here is CASSDMTGVGNEQFF. As DNA, the CDR3 is TGTGCCAGCAGCGACATGACAGGGGTTGGGAATGAGCAGTTCTTC.

This chain uses TRBV7-2 with TRBJ2-5; tentatively, D is TRBD2 (7 bases). Germline-derived CDR1 and CDR2 are SGHTA and FQGNSA. The V end lost 1 base, the J end lost 5 bases, and 11 bases lay between the germline ends. The CDR3 totals 14 residues. CDR3 loop: CASSLGGGAETQYF. In nucleotides, the CDR3 is TGTGCCAGCAGCTTAGGTGGGGGGGCCGAGACCCAGTACTTC.

This chain connects TRBV21-1 to TRBJ2-7; the D call of TRBD1 is as the table states it, not checked on the DNA. TRBV21-1 is described as a pseudogene. The CDR3 is 17 amino acids. The CDR3 coding sequence is TGTGCCAGCAGCAAAGCAGCGACAGGGACAGGGGGCCACGAGCAGTACTTC. This codes for CASSKAATGTGGHEQYF.

This clone was recorded only once. The gene calls are TRBV9 and TRBJ2-2; 7 bases fit TRBD2. Germline trimming cut 0 bases from V and 7 bases from J; bases unmatched to any gene: 3. This CDR3 comprises 14 residues. In germline, CDR1 is SGDLS, CDR2 YYNGEE. In DNA, the CDR3 is TGTGCCAGCAGCGTAGGGGGGGGAAGCGGGGAGCTGTTTTTT. It yields the protein CASSVGGGSGELFF.

The CDR3 here is CASSQVTSRGLSAFF. The CDR3 DNA follows: TGTGCCAGCAGCCAAGTAACCTCCAGGGGGCTGTCCGCTTTCTTT. The chain links TRBV4-2 to TRBJ1-1; 8 nucleotides line up with TRBD1. The CDR3 has 15 residues. V trimming: 1 base; J trimming: 11 bases; junction bases outside the gene matches: 12. The V gene's germline CDR1 is LGHNA and CDR2 YNFKEQ.

The rearrangement uses TRBV15 and TRBJ2-2, with TRBD1 matching 11 bases. After removal of 3 bases from V and 5 bases from J, the junction contained 5 bases not matched to a gene. The germline CDR1 and CDR2 sequences are LNHNV and YYDKDF (reference sequence). CDR3 length equals 16 residues. This CDR3 is CATSSGQGARTGELFF. In nucleotides, the CDR3 is TGTGCCACCAGCAGCGGACAGGGGGCAAGAACCGGGGAGCTGTTTTTT. The full variable domain, in which reference TRBV15 and TRBJ2-2 provide the parts outside the CDR3, is DAMVIQNPRYQVTQFGKPVTLSCSQTLNHNVMYWYQQKSSQAPKLLFHYYDKDFNNEADTPDNFQSRRPNTSFCFLDIRSPGLGDTAMYLCATSSGQGARTGELFFGEGSRLTVL.

J is TRBJ2-5 and V is TRBV10-3; 9 nucleotides line up with TRBD2. Germline V CDR1 and CDR2: ENHRY, SYGVKD. The CDR3 is made up of 14 amino acids. The ends lost 7 bases at V and 5 bases at J; junction bases unmatched: 8. Here the CDR3 reads CAIKIAGVAETQYF. The CDR3 nucleotides read TGTGCCATCAAGATAGCGGGGGTGGCTGAGACCCAGTACTTC.

J is TRBJ2-7 and V is TRBV4-1, with 8 bases lining up with TRBD2. Germline V lookup: CDR1 MGHRA, CDR2 YSYEKL. The CDR3 covers 16 residues. J lost 2 bases, V lost 0 bases, and 6 bases had no gene match. The CDR3 sequence is CASSQDWTSRPYEQYF. The CDR3 nucleotides read TGCGCCAGCAGCCAAGATTGGACTAGCAGACCCTACGAGCAGTACTTC.

The chain recombines TRBV4-1 with TRBJ2-3; a weak D match, TRBD1 (6 bases). CDR3 length equals 15 residues. The V gene lost 4 bases and the J gene lost 0 bases, with 11 bases spanning the gap. Germline V CDR1 and CDR2: MGHRA, YSYEKL. The CDR3 DNA reads as TGCGCCAGCAGCCTAGGGACACGCAGCACAGATACGCAGTATTTT. It specifies CASSLGTRSTDTQYF.

The chain has TRBV7-2 and TRBJ1-1; D is unclear. The V end lost 2 bases, the J end lost 0 bases, and 10 bases lay between the germline ends. Germline V CDR1 and CDR2: SGHTA, FQGNSA. The CDR3 is made up of 15 amino acids. The CDR3 sequence: CASSLFTAMNTEAFF. The CDR3 coding sequence is TGTGCCAGCAGCTTATTCACAGCCATGAACACTGAAGCTTTCTTT.

The chain joins TRBV5-6 to TRBJ2-3; 11 bases line up with TRBD2. The CDR3 is 15 residues long. CDR1 is SGHDT, CDR2 YYEEEE, per germline. The trim removed 5 bases at V and 0 bases at J, leaving 2 bases unmatched. CDR3 nucleotide sequence: TGTGCCAGCAGTACTAGCGGGGGAAGCACAGATACGCAGTATTTT. Its translation: CASSTSGGSTDTQYF.

This chain uses TRBV6-1 with TRBJ1-5; 7 positions agree with TRBD1. Germline trimming cut 2 bases from V and 0 bases from J; bases unmatched to any gene: 13. CDR1 is MNHNS, CDR2 SASEGT, per germline. This CDR3 is built from 19 residues. CDR3 region: CASSEMLGTEFYSNQPQHF. In DNA form, the CDR3 reads TGTGCCAGCAGTGAAATGCTCGGGACAGAGTTCTATAGCAATCAGCCCCAGCATTTT.

The chain employs TRBV7-3 and TRBJ1-1, with TRBD1 matching 9 bases. This CDR3 comprises 15 residues. V shed 4 bases and J 5 bases; nucleotides not matched to a gene: 8. Germline lookup yields CDR1 SGHTA and CDR2 FQGTGA. The CDR3 sequence is CASSSGQGLLTEAFF. CDR3 DNA sequence: TGTGCCAGCAGCTCGGGACAGGGTCTCCTAACTGAAGCTTTCTTT. Variable domain in full (rest from reference TRBV7-3 and TRBJ1-1): GAGVSQTPSNKVTEKGKYVELRCDPISGHTALYWYRQSLGQGPEFLIYFQGTGAADDSGLPNDRFFAVRPEGSVSTLKIQRTERGDSAVYLCASSSGQGLLTEAFFGQGTRLTVV.